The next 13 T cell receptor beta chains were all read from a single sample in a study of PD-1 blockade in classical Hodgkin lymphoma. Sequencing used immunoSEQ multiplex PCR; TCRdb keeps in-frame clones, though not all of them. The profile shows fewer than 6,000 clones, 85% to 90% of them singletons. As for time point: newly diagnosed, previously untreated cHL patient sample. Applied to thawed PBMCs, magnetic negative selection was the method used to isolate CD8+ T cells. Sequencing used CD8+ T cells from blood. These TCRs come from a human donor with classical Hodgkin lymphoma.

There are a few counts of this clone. Here the CDR3 reads CASSQGSHYGYTF. The CDR3 DNA sequence: TGTGCCAGCAGCCAAGGCAGTCACTATGGCTACACCTTC. The chain carries TRBV5-6 and TRBJ1-2; D call uncertain. The CDR3 consists of 13 residues. With 4 bases removed from V and 3 bases from J, the gap between germline ends came to 10 bases. The germline V gene encodes CDR1 SGHDT and CDR2 YYEEEE. Together with reference TRBV5-6 and TRBJ1-2, the CDR3 gives the full variable domain: DAGVTQSPTHLIKTRGQQVTLRCSPKSGHDTVSWYQQALGQGPQFIFQYYEEEERQRGNFPDRFSGHQFPNYSSELNVNALLLGDSALYLCASSQGSHYGYTFGSGTRLTVV.

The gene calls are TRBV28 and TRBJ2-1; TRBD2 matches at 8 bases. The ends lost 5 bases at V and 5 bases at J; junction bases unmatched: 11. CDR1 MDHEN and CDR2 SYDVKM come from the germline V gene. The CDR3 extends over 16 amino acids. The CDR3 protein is CASSTGRGGLHNEQFF. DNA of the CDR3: TGTGCCAGCAGTACCGGCCGGGGGGGCTTGCACAATGAGCAGTTCTTC. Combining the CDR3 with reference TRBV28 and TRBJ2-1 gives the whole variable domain DVKVTQSSRYLVKRTGEKVFLECVQDMDHENMFWYRQDPGLGLRLIYFSYDVKMKEKGDIPEGYSVSREKKERFSLILESASTNQTSMYLCASSTGRGGLHNEQFFGPGTRLTVL.

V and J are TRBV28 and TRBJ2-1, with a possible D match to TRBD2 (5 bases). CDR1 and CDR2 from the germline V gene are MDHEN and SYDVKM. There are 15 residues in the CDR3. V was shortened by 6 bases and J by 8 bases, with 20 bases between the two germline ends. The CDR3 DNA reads TGTGCCAGCAGCGACCGCGAGGAGGTGGGCGATGAGCAGTTCTTC. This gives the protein CASSDREEVGDEQFF.

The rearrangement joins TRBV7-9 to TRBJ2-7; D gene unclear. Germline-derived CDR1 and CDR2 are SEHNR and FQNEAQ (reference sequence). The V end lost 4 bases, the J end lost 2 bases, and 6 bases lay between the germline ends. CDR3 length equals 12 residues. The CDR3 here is CASSSDAYEQYF. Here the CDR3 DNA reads TGTGCCAGCAGCTCGGATGCCTACGAGCAGTACTTC.

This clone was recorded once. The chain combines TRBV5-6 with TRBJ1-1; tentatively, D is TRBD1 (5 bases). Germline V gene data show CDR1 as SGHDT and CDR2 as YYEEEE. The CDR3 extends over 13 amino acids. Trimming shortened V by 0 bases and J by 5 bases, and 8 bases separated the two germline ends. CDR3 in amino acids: CASSLGGSTEAFF. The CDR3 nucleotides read TGTGCCAGCAGCTTGGGGGGGAGTACTGAAGCTTTCTTT. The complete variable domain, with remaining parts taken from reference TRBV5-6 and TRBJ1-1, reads DAGVTQSPTHLIKTRGQQVTLRCSPKSGHDTVSWYQQALGQGPQFIFQYYEEEERQRGNFPDRFSGHQFPNYSSELNVNALLLGDSALYLCASSLGGSTEAFFGQGTRLTVV.

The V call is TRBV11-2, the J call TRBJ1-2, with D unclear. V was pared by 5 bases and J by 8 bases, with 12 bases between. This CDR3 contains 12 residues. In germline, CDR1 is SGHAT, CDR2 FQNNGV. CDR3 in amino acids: CASSQMGGGYTF. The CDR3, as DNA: TGTGCCAGCAGCCAAATGGGTGGGGGCTACACCTTC.

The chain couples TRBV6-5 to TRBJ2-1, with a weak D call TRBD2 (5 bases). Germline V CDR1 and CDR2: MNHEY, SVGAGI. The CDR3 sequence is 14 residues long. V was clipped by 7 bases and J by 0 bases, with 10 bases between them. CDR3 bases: TGTGCCAGCAACCAGAGGGCCTCCTACAATGAGCAGTTCTTC. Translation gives CASNQRASYNEQFF.

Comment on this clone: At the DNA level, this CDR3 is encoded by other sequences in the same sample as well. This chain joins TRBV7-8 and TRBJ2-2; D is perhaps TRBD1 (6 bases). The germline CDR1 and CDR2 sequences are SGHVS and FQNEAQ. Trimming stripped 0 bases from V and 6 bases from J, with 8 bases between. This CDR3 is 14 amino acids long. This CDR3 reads CASSLAGGSGELFF. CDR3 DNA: TGTGCCAGCAGCTTAGCAGGGGGATCCGGGGAGCTGTTTTTT.

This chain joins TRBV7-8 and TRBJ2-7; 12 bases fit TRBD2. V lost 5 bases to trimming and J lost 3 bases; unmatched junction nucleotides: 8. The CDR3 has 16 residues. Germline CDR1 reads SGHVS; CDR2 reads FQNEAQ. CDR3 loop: CASSPSTSGGYYEQYF. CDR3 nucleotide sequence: TGTGCCAGCAGCCCTTCGACTAGCGGGGGCTACTACGAGCAGTACTTC.

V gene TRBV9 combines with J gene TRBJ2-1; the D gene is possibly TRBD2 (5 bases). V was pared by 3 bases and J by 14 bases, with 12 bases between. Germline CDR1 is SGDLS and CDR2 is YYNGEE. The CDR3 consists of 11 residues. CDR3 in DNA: TGTGCCAGCAGCGGGGGATCCGGGGAGTTCTTC. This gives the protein CASSGGSGEFF.

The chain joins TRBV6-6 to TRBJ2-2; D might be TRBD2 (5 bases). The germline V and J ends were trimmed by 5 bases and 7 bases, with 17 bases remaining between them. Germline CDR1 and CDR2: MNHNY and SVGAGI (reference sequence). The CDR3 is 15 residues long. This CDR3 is CASSVWRSVSGELFF. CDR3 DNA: TGTGCCAGCAGTGTCTGGAGGTCGGTTAGCGGGGAGCTGTTTTTT.

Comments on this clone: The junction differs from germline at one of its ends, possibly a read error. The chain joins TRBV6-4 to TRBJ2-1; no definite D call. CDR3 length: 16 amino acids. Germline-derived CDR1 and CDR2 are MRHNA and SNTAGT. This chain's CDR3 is CASSYSTLSSYNEQFF. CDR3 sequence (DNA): TGTGCCAGCAGTTACTCGACTCTTAGCTCCTACAATGAGCAGTTCTTC.

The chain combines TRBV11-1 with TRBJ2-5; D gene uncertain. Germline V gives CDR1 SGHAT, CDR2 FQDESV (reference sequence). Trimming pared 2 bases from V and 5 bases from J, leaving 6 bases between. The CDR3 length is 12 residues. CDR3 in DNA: TGTGCCAGCAGCTTACTAGGGGAGACCCAGTACTTC. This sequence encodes CASSLLGETQYF.